This passage covers 15 T cell receptor beta chains from one sample sequenced in a study of blood T cell repertoires in COVID-19. This table comes from immunoSEQ multiplex PCR, and its TCRdb copy is limited to in-frame clones, with some not included. The table records around 250,000 clones, approximately 80% of them present only once. The specimen was peripheral blood. Receptor source: a human donor in a cohort sampled during active COVID-19.

The rearrangement joins TRBV7-2 to TRBJ2-7, with 8 bases matching TRBD2. The ends lost 3 bases at V and 12 bases at J; junction bases unmatched: 10. The CDR3 totals 13 residues. The germline V gene has CDR1 SGHTA and CDR2 FQGNSA. The chain's CDR3 is CASSLRAGGPLYF. For the CDR3, the DNA is TGTGCCAGCAGCTTGCGGGCGGGGGGACCCCTGTACTTC.

This clone was observed once. V and J are TRBV7-3 and TRBJ2-2; D unresolved. This CDR3 spans 16 amino acids. Germline-derived CDR1 and CDR2 are SGHTA and FQGTGA. V gave up 0 bases and J gave up 0 bases, with 8 bases separating them. CDR3 DNA: TGTGCCAGCAGCTTAACCTCCCTAGCGAACACCGGGGAGCTGTTTTTT. This codes for CASSLTSLANTGELFF.

This chain connects TRBV20-1 to TRBJ2-1; the D is unclear. This CDR3 has 12 amino acids. V was trimmed by 3 bases and J by 5 bases, leaving 8 bases between them. Per germline, CDR1 DFQATT and CDR2 SNEGSKA (reference sequence). This chain's CDR3 is CSASLYHNEQFF. The CDR3 nucleotides are TGCAGTGCTAGTCTATACCACAATGAGCAGTTCTTC.

This clone was recorded many times. This chain uses TRBV5-3 with TRBJ2-7; 7 nucleotides match TRBD2. TRBV5-3 is an ORF; its function is uncertain. This CDR3 spans 15 amino acids. After removal of 3 bases from V and 3 bases from J, the junction contained 9 bases not matched to a gene. The CDR3 nucleotides are TGTGCCAGAAGCTATAGCGGGCAAACCTGCTACGAGCAGTACTTC. This sequence encodes CARSYSGQTCYEQYF.

In its sample, this clone was seen a few times. The chain uses TRBV5-1 and TRBJ2-1, with 7 bases identical to TRBD1. Germline CDR1 SGHRS, CDR2 YFSETQ. The CDR3 loop spans 14 amino acids. V dropped 3 bases and J dropped 5; count of bases not matched to a gene: 5. The chain's CDR3 is CASSYKGGNNEQFF. Here the CDR3 DNA reads TGCGCCAGCAGCTATAAAGGGGGCAACAATGAGCAGTTCTTC.

The chain has TRBV14 and TRBJ1-2; TRBD1 matches at 9 bases. CDR3 size: 17 residues. Germline V gives CDR1 SGHDN, CDR2 FVKESK. The ends lost 1 base at V and 4 bases at J; junction bases unmatched: 10. In DNA, the CDR3 is TGTGCCAGCAGCCAAGGGTTTGGGGGACAGGGACCCTATGGCTACACCTTC. Amino acid sequence: CASSQGFGGQGPYGYTF.

J is TRBJ2-6 and V is TRBV10-3, with TRBD1 identical over 9 bases. V trimming: 8 bases; J trimming: 4 bases; junction bases outside the gene matches: 9. This CDR3 is built from 16 residues. The germline V gene has CDR1 ENHRY and CDR2 SYGVKD. The CDR3 nucleotides are TGTGCCATCTCCGGGACAGGGTATTCAGGGGCCAACGTCCTGACTTTC. This sequence encodes CAISGTGYSGANVLTF.

V gene TRBV5-5 combines with J gene TRBJ1-4, with 7 bases aligning to TRBD1. Germline CDR1 SGHKS, CDR2 YYEKEE (reference sequence). The CDR3 contains 18 residues. The J segment lost 12 bases and the V segment lost 3 bases, leaving 23 bases of the junction unmatched. CDR3 in DNA: TGTGCCAGCAGCTCTCCAGACGGACTTGATACCCCCAGGGGGGAACTGTTTTTT. It is translated as CASSSPDGLDTPRGELFF.

The gene calls are TRBV7-6 and TRBJ2-6; 9 positions agree with TRBD1. Trimming cost V 0 bases and J 0 bases; bases outside gene matches: 3. Germline V gene lookup returns CDR1 SGHVS and CDR2 FNYEAQ. The CDR3 has 18 residues. CDR3 coding DNA: TGTGCCAGCAGCTTAGCTGGGACAGGGAGCTCTGGGGCCAACGTCCTGACTTTC. Encoded protein: CASSLAGTGSSGANVLTF.

The gene calls are TRBV6-2 or TRBV6-3 and TRBJ2-7; TRBD2 matches 9 bases. The germline gives CDR1 MNHEY, CDR2 SVGEGT. Unmatched junction bases numbered 5, after V lost 6 bases and J lost 2 bases. The CDR3 is 14 amino acids. The CDR3 here is CASSPGTSPYEQYF. The CDR3, as DNA: TGTGCCAGCAGCCCGGGGACTAGCCCCTACGAGCAGTACTTC.

This clone has just a few counts. The gene calls are TRBV7-8 and TRBJ1-5, with D possibly TRBD1 on 5 matching bases. The CDR3 has 15 amino acids. V lost 0 bases, J lost 5 bases, and 11 bases lay in between. Germline CDR1 SGHVS, CDR2 FQNEAQ. The DNA of the CDR3 is TGTGCCAGCAGCTTAGCGAGGCAGGGCCATCAGCCCCAGCATTTT. Amino acid sequence: CASSLARQGHQPQHF.

The gene calls are TRBV5-4 and TRBJ2-5, with D uncertain. Trimming took 4 bases from V and 4 from J, leaving 17 bases between them. The germline CDR1 and CDR2 sequences are SGHNT and YYREEE (reference sequence). CDR3 size: 15 residues. The CDR3 sequence is CASSDQRVTRETQYF. As DNA, the CDR3 is TGTGCCAGCAGCGACCAACGGGTCACGCGAGAGACCCAGTACTTC.

The chain recombines TRBV19 with TRBJ2-5; 8 bases fit TRBD1. There are 14 residues in the CDR3. The ends lost 4 bases at V and 1 base at J; junction bases unmatched: 2. Germline V gene data show CDR1 as LNHDA and CDR2 as SQIVND (reference sequence). The CDR3 here is CASSTTGGQETQYF. The DNA of the CDR3 is TGTGCCAGTAGTACCACAGGGGGCCAAGAGACCCAGTACTTC.

The rearrangement links TRBV18 to TRBJ2-6, with 7 bases matching TRBD1. This CDR3 has 18 residues. Per germline, CDR1 KGHSH and CDR2 LQKENI. J was trimmed by 1 base and V by 5 bases; bases with no gene match: 11. CDR3: CASSSRQGRSSGANVLTF. The CDR3 DNA follows: TGTGCCAGCTCATCCCGACAGGGTAGGAGTTCTGGGGCCAACGTCCTGACTTTC.

The chain couples TRBV19 to TRBJ2-7, with 11 nucleotides matching TRBD2. The germline V gene encodes CDR1 LNHDA and CDR2 SQIVND (reference sequence). V lost 6 bases, J lost 2 bases, and 6 bases stayed unmatched. The CDR3 covers 15 residues. The CDR3 loop is CASSPGLAEAYEQYF. The DNA of the CDR3 is TGTGCCAGTAGCCCGGGACTAGCGGAAGCCTACGAGCAGTACTTC.